This entry concerns a single TCR beta chain. Its antigen is not identified. The sample originates from a study of cytomegalovirus exposure and HLA in healthy donors. With V trimmed by 4 bases and J by 7 bases, 5 bases remained unmatched. Germline CDR1 SGHKS, CDR2 YYEKEE (reference sequence). CDR3 length equals 13 residues. In the PCR, 60 Vbeta and 13 Jbeta primers were used. The assay was immunoSEQ multiplex PCR, and TCRdb's table has in-frame clones only and misses some. The sample records about 200,000 clones, approximately 80% being singletons. Regarding the study as a whole: Listed as cytomegalovirus-associated were more than 150 TCR beta chains. Across all donors, roughly uniform sequencing depth was an assumption of the presence/absence analyses.

The source material was PBMCs. The source is a woman aged 18 to 35 in good health and CMV-seronegative. V and J are TRBV5-5 and TRBJ1-2, with 9 bases identical to TRBD1. The CDR3 sequence: CASSRGQGAGYTF. The CDR3 region has the DNA TGTGCCAGCAGCCGGGGACAGGGAGCTGGCTACACCTTC.